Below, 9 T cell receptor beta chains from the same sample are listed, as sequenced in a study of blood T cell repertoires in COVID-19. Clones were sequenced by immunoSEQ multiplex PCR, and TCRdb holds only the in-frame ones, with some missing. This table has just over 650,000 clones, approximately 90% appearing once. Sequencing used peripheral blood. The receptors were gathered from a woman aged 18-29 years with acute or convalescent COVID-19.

The CDR3 coding sequence is TGTGCCTGGGGGAATCCGACAGTCTCTGGAAACACCATATATTTT. Protein product: CAWGNPTVSGNTIYF. The gene calls are TRBV30 and TRBJ1-3; D may be TRBD1 (5 bases). Germline-derived CDR1 and CDR2 are GTSNPN and SVGIG (reference sequence). The CDR3 runs 15 residues. Trimming shortened V by 5 bases and J by 0 bases, and 14 bases separated the two germline ends.

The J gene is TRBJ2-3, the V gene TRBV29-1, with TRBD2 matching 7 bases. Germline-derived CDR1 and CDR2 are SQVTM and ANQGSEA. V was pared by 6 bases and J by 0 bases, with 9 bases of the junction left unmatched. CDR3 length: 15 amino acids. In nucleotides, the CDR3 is TGCAGCGTGGACGGGGCTAGCGGTAGCACAGATACGCAGTATTTT. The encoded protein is CSVDGASGSTDTQYF.

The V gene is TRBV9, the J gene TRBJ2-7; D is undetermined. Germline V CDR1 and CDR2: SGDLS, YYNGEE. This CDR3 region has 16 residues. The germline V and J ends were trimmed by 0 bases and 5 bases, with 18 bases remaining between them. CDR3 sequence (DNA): TGTGCCAGCAGCGTAGCTAGAGAATCCCTCCGCCACGAGCAGTACTTC. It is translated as CASSVARESLRHEQYF.

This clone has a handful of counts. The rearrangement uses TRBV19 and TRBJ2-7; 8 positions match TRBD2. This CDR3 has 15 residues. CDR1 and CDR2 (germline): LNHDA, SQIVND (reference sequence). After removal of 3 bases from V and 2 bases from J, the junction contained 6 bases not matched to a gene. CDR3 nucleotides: TGTGCCAGTAGTATCCCCCGGGGGGGGACCTACGAGCAGTACTTC. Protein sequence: CASSIPRGGTYEQYF. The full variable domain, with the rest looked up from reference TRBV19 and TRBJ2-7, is DGGITQSPKYLFRKEGQNVTLSCEQNLNHDAMYWYRQDPGQGLRLIYYSQIVNDFQKGDIAEGYSVSREKKESFPLTVTSAQKNPTAFYLCASSIPRGGTYEQYFGPGTRLTVT.

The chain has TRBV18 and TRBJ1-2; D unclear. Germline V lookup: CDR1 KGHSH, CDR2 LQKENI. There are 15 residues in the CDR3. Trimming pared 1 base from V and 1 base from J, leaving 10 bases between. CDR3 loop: CASSPRGVLNYGYTF. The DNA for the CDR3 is TGTGCCAGCTCACCACGCGGGGTTCTTAACTATGGCTACACCTTC.

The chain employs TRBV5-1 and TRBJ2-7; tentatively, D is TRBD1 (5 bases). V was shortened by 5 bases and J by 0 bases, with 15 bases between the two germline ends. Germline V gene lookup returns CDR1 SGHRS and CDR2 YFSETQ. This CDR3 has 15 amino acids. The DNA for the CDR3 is TGCGCCAGCAGACAGACAGTGTCCCTCTCCTACGAGCAGTACTTC. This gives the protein CASRQTVSLSYEQYF. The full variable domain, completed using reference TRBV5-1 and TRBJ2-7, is KAGVTQTPRYLIKTRGQQVTLSCSPISGHRSVSWYQQTPGQGLQFLFEYFSETQRNKGNFPGRFSGRQFSNSRSEMNVSTLELGDSALYLCASRQTVSLSYEQYFGPGTRLTVT.

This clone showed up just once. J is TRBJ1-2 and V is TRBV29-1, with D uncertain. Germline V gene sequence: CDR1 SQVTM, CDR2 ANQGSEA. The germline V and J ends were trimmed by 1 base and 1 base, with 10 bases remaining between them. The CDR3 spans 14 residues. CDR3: CSVEVGRLNYGYTF. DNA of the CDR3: TGCAGCGTTGAAGTAGGGAGGCTTAACTATGGCTACACCTTC.

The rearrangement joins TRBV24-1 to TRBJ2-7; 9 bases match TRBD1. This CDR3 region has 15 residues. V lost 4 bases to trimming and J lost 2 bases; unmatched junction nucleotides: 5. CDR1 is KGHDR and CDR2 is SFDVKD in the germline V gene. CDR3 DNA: TGTGCCACCAGTGACCCTGGACAGGGGACCTACGAGCAGTACTTC. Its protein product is CATSDPGQGTYEQYF.

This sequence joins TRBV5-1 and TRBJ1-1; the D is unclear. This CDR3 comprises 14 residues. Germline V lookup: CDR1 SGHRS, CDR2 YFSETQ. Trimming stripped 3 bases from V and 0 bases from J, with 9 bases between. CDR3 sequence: CASSSNQVNTEAFF. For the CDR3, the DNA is TGCGCCAGCAGCTCCAATCAGGTGAACACTGAAGCTTTCTTT.